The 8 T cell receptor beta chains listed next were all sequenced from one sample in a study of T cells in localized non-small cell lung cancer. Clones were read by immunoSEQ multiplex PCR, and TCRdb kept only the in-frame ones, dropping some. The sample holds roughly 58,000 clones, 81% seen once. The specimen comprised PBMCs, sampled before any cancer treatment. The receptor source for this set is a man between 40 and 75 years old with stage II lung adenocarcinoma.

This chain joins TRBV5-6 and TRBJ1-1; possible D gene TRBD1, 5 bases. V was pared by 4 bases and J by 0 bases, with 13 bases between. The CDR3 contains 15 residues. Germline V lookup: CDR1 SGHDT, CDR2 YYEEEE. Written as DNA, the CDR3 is TGTGCCAGCAGCCAGGGCGGCCTTATGAACACTGAAGCTTTCTTT. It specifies CASSQGGLMNTEAFF. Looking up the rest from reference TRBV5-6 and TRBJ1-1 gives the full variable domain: DAGVTQSPTHLIKTRGQQVTLRCSPKSGHDTVSWYQQALGQGPQFIFQYYEEEERQRGNFPDRFSGHQFPNYSSELNVNALLLGDSALYLCASSQGGLMNTEAFFGQGTRLTVV.

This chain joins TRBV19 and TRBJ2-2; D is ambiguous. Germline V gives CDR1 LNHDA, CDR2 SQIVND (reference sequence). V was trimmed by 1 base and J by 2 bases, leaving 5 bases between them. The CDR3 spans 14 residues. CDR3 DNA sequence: TGTGCCAGTAGTATAGTCGGAAACACCGGGGAGCTGTTTTTT. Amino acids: CASSIVGNTGELFF.

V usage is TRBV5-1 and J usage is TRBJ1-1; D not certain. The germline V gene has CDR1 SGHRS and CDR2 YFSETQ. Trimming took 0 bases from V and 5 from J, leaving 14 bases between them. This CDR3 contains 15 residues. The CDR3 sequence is CASSLGEGWVTEAFF. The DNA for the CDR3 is TGCGCCAGCAGCTTGGGGGAGGGATGGGTGACTGAAGCTTTCTTT. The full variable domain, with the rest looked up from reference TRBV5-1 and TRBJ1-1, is KAGVTQTPRYLIKTRGQQVTLSCSPISGHRSVSWYQQTPGQGLQFLFEYFSETQRNKGNFPGRFSGRQFSNSRSEMNVSTLELGDSALYLCASSLGEGWVTEAFFGQGTRLTVV.

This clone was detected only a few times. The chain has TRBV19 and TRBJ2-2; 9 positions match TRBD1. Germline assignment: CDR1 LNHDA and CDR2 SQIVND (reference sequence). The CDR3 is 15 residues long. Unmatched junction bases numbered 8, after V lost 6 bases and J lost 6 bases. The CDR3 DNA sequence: TGTGCCAGTAGACCCGGGACAGGGAATTCCGGGGAGCTGTTTTTT. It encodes CASRPGTGNSGELFF.

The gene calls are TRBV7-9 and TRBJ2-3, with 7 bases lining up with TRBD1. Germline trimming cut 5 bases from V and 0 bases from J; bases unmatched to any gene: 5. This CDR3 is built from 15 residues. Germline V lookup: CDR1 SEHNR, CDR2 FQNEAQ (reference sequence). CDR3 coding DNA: TGTGCCAGCAGCGTCGGACAGGCGAGCACAGATACGCAGTATTTT. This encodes CASSVGQASTDTQYF. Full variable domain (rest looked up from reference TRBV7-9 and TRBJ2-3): DTGVSQNPRHKITKRGQNVTFRCDPISEHNRLYWYRQTLGQGPEFLTYFQNEAQLEKSRLLSDRFSAERPKGSFSTLEIQRTEQGDSAMYLCASSVGQASTDTQYFGPGTRLTVL.

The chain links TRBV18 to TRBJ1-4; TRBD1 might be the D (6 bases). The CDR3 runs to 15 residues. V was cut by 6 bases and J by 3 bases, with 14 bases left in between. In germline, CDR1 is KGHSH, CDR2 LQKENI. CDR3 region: CASSLQGVPNEKLFF. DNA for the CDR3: TGTGCCAGCTCTTTACAGGGCGTCCCTAATGAAAAACTGTTTTTT.

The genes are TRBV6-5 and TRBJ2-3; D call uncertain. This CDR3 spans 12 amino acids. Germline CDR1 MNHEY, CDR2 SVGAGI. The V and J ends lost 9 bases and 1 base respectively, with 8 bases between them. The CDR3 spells CASDDGTDTQYF. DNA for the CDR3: TGTGCCAGTGACGATGGCACAGATACGCAGTATTTT.

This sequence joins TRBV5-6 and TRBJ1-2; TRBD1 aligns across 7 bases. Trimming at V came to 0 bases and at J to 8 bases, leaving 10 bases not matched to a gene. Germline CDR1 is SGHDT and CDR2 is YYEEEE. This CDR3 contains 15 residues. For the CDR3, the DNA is TGTGCCAGCAGCTTGGGTGGAGGGGGCAGCGGCGGCTACACCTTC. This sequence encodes CASSLGGGGSGGYTF.